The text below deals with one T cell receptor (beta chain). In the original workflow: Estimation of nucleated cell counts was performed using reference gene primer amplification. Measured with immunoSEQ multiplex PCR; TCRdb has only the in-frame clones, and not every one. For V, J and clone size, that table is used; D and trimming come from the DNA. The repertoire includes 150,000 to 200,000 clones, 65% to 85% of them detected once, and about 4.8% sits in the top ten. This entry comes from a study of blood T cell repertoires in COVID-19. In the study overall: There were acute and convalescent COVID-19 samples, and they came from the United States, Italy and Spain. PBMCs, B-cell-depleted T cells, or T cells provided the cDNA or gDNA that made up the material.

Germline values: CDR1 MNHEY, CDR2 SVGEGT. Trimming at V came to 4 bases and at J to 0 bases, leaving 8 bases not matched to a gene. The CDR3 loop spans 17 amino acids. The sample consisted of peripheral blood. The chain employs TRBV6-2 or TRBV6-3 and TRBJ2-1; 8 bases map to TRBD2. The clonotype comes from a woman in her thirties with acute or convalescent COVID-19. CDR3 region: CASSLVISGVSYNEQFF. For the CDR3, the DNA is TGTGCCAGCAGTTTGGTAATTAGCGGGGTCTCCTACAATGAGCAGTTCTTC.